This T cell receptor beta chain was retrieved from a study of OX40 agonist ivuxolimab in advanced cancers. Overall study context: Patients with hepatocellular carcinoma, melanoma, renal cell or head and neck cancer made up the dose-escalation patients.

Details on this clone: Its antigen is not known.

Study results and limitations: Part of the nonresponder group also had normalized T-cell clonal expansion that was low.

Produced via immunoSEQ multiplex PCR; TCRdb's table is partial and in-frame only. Found here are about 34,000 clones, around 90% of them singletons; the top ten hold 4% to 5%. Germline V gene lookup returns CDR1 SNHLY and CDR2 FYNNEI. Trimming shortened V by 6 bases and J by 1 base, and 11 bases separated the two germline ends. The CDR3 runs to 14 residues. The source material was CD4+ or CD8+ T cells sorted from blood, sampled in a trial of the OX40 agonist ivuxolimab. This receptor was obtained from an adult with an advanced solid tumor such as melanoma, head and neck, liver or kidney cancer. The chain couples TRBV2 to TRBJ2-3; D may be TRBD1 or TRBD2 (5 bases each). The CDR3 bases are TGTGCCAGCAGGAGTAGGGACCGCACAGATACGCAGTATTTT. Translation: CASRSRDRTDTQYF.